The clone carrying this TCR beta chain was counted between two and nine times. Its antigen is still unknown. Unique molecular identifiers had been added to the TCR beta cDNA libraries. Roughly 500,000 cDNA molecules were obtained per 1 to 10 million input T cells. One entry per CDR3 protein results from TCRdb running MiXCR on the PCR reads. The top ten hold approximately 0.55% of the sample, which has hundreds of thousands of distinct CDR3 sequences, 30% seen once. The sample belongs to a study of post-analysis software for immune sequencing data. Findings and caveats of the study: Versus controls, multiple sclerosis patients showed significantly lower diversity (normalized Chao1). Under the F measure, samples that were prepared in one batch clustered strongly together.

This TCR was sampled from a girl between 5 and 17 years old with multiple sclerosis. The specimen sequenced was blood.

The CDR3 DNA is TGCGCCAGCAGCTTCGGGACAGATGCTAGATACAATGAGCAGTTCTTC. It codes for CASSFGTDARYNEQFF. This chain connects TRBV5-1 to TRBJ2-1, with 7 bases that match TRBD1. V gave up 2 bases and J gave up 4 bases; unmatched junction bases: 9. The germline V gene encodes CDR1 SGHRS and CDR2 YFSETQ. This CDR3 is built from 16 residues.